This is a list of T cell receptor beta chains from one sample in a study of T cell responses to AZD1222 COVID-19 vaccine. Data came from immunoSEQ multiplex PCR; TCRdb stores just in-frame clones and leaves some out. Of more than 110,000 clones listed, 93% were seen once; the top ten hold approximately 5%. Sequencing used peripheral blood, obtained on day 0 of AZD1222 vaccination. These receptors originate from an adult in good health. Both conserved end residues are part of each CDR3.

J: TRBJ2-3
V: TRBV5-1
CDR3: CASRVAATTDTQYF

J: TRBJ2-2
V: TRBV19
CDR3: CASSSEVTAGELFF

J: TRBJ1-4
V: TRBV9
CDR3: CASSVDSGPGEKLFF

J: TRBJ1-3
V: TRBV7-9
CDR3: CASSFRGSSGNTIYF

J: TRBJ2-2
V: TRBV5-1
CDR3: CASRGVTSGSVTGELFF

J: TRBJ1-2
V: TRBV6-5
CDR3: CASSIKGDGYTF

J: TRBJ1-1
V: TRBV4-1
CDR3: CASSPGGRNTEAFF

J: TRBJ2-3
V: TRBV4-1
CDR3: CASSQESGTSGRDTQYF

J: TRBJ1-5
V: TRBV16
CDR3: CASSQSGQGAGYSNQPQHF

J: TRBJ2-7
V: TRBV6-4
CDR3: CASSDGRIQYF

J: TRBJ1-1
V: TRBV7-8
CDR3: CASSLQGGNTEAFF